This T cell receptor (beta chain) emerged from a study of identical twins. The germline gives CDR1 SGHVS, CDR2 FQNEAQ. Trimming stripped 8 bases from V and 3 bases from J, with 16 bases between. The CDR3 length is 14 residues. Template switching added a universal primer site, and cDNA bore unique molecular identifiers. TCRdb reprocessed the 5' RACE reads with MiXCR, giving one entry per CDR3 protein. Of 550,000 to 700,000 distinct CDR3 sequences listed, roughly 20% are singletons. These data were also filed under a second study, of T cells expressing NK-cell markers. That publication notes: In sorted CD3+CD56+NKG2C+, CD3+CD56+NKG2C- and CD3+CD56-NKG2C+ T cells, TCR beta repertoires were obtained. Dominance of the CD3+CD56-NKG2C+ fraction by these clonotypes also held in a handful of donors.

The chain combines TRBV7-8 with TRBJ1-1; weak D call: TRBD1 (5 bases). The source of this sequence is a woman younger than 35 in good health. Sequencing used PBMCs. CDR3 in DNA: TGTGCCAGCGGACATGGGGGAATGGACACTGAAGCTTTCTTT. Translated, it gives CASGHGGMDTEAFF.